This T cell receptor (beta chain) was recovered during a study of shared clonotypes between healthy human individuals. Study-level results: Naive subsets tended to show greater estimated richness than memory subsets.

V dropped 4 bases and J dropped 1 base, with 16 bases sitting between them. Germline V gene lookup returns CDR1 MDHEN and CDR2 SYDVKM. The CDR3 contains 16 residues. Notes on this clone: What it binds is unknown.

Sequencing used immunoSEQ multiplex PCR; TCRdb keeps in-frame clones, though not all of them. The data contain millions of clones, roughly 95% of them seen just once; the ten biggest clones take up 0.13%. Both subsets, CD45RA+ naive and CD45RA-negative memory, were split from the CD4+ cells. This TCR was sampled from a man aged 18-30 years in good health. Sequencing was performed on naive CD4+ T cells sorted from blood. The subset: CD45RA+ positively selected. This chain uses TRBV28 with TRBJ1-1; the D gene is possibly TRBD1 (6 bases). In DNA, the CDR3 is TGTGCCAGCAGTTCACAGGGCAACCGGCCGAACACTGAAGCTTTCTTT. It codes for CASSSQGNRPNTEAFF.